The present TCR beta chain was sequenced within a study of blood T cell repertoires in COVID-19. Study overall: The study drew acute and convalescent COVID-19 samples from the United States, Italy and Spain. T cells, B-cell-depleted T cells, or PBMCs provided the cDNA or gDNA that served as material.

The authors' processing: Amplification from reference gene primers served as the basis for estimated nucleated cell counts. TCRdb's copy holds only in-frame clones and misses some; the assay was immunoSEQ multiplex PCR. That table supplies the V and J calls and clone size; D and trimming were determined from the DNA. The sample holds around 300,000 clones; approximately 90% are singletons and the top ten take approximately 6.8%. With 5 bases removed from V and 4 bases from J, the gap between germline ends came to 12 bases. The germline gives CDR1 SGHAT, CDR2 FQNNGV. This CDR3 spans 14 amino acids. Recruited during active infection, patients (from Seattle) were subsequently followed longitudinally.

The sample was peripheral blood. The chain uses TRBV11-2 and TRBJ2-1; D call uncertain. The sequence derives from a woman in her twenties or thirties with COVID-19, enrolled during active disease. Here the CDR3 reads CASSIDTVYNEQFF. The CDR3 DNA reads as TGTGCCAGCAGCATCGACACCGTATACAATGAGCAGTTCTTC.